The T cell receptor (beta chain) described here comes from a study of T cell therapy after organ transplantation. Background on the study: About 75% of the ten patients were clinical responders. Most products contained multiple CMV specificities restricted through one or more HLA alleles.

From germline, CDR1 is PRHDT and CDR2 FYEKMQ (reference sequence). V was pared by 1 base and J by 5 bases, with 11 bases of the junction left unmatched. The CDR3 extends over 16 amino acids. Therapy product cells were restimulated with a CMV peptide pool for four to five hours, then IFN-gamma-secreting cells were captured. Note on this clone: Its antigen is unidentified.

Profiling relied on immunoSEQ multiplex PCR, and the TCRdb table lists in-frame clones only, not all of them. This sample has approximately 1,200 clones, with roughly 37% found just once. Study-level findings and limits: In nonresponders, large pretherapy expansions changed minimally after therapy.

The sequenced sample consisted of cultured CD8+ T cells. The sequence was obtained from a human patient who had received a solid organ transplant and had CMV disease. Some T cells may be transferred from the graft donor. The chain uses TRBV13 and TRBJ2-7, with 7 bases fitting TRBD1. CDR3 residues: CASSLAPGTVYDEQYF. In nucleotides, the CDR3 is TGTGCCAGCAGCTTAGCTCCCGGGACAGTCTACGACGAGCAGTACTTC.